This TCR beta chain was obtained from a study of blood T cell repertoires in COVID-19. Enrollees, about 18 to 90 years old, lived in 24 US areas. Assay used: immunoSEQ multiplex PCR; TCRdb lists only in-frame clones, some missing. The sample holds 330,000 or so clones; around 90% are singletons and the top ten take less than 20%. Sequencing input: PBMCs or T cells enriched from blood (not recorded which). The TCR originated in a woman between 25 and 40 years old who had recovered from COVID-19.

The CDR3 nucleotides are TGCGCCAGCACCCCGTCTCAGGCCTGGACGCAGTATTTT. This encodes CASTPSQAWTQYF. V is TRBV5-1 and J is TRBJ2-3; D uncertain. The ends were cut back, 6 bases at V and 9 bases at J, with 17 bases in the middle. CDR1 SGHRS and CDR2 YFSETQ come from the germline V gene. There are 13 residues in the CDR3.